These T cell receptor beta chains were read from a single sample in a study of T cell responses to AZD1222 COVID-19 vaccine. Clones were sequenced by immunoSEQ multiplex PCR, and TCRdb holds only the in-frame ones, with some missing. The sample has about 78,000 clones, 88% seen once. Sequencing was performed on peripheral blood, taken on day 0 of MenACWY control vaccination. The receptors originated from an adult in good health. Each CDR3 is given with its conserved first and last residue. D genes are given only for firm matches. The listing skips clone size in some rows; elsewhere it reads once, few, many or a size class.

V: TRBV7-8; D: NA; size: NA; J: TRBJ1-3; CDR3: CASSLGFGGGSGNTIYF; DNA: TGTGCCAGCAGCTTGGGTTTTGGTGGAGGCTCTGGAAACACCATATATTTT
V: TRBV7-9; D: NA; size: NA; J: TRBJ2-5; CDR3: CASSLDRVETQYF; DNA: TGTGCCAGCAGCCTTGACCGCGTAGAGACCCAGTACTTC
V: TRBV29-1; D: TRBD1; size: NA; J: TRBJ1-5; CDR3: CSVVLQREGAQPQHF; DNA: TGCAGCGTTGTATTGCAGCGGGAGGGGGCCCAGCCCCAGCATTTT
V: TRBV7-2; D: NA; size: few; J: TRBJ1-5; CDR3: CASSLGGDGTQHF; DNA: TGTGCCAGCAGCTTAGGCGGTGACGGGACCCAGCATTTT
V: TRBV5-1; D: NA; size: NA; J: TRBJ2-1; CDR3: CASSGHNEQFF; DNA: TGCGCCAGCAGCGGACACAATGAGCAGTTCTTC
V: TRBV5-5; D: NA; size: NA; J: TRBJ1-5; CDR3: CASSVLAPGQPQHF; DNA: TGTGCCAGCAGCGTACTCGCACCAGGTCAGCCCCAGCATTTT
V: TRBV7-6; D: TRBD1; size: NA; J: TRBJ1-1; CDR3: CASSLGTANTEAFF; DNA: TGTGCCAGCAGCCTGGGGACAGCGAACACTGAAGCTTTCTTT
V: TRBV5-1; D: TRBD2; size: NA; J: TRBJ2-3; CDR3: CASSPGTSGARPDTQYF; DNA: TGCGCCAGCAGCCCGGGGACTAGCGGGGCTAGGCCAGATACGCAGTATTTT
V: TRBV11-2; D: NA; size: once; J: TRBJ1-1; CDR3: CASSLVSGEAFF; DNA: TGTGCCAGCAGCTTAGTTTCGGGTGAAGCTTTCTTT
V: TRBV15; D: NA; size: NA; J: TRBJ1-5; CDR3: CATSRDRYNQPQHF; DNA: TGTGCCACCAGCAGAGATCGGTACAATCAGCCCCAGCATTTT
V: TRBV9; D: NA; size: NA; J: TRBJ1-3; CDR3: CASSVQRSGNTIYF; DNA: TGTGCCAGCAGCGTACAGCGCTCTGGAAACACCATATATTTT
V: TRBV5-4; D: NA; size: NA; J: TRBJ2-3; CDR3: CASSLIGGTTDTQYF; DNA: TGTGCCAGCAGCTTGATCGGGGGTACCACAGATACGCAGTATTTT